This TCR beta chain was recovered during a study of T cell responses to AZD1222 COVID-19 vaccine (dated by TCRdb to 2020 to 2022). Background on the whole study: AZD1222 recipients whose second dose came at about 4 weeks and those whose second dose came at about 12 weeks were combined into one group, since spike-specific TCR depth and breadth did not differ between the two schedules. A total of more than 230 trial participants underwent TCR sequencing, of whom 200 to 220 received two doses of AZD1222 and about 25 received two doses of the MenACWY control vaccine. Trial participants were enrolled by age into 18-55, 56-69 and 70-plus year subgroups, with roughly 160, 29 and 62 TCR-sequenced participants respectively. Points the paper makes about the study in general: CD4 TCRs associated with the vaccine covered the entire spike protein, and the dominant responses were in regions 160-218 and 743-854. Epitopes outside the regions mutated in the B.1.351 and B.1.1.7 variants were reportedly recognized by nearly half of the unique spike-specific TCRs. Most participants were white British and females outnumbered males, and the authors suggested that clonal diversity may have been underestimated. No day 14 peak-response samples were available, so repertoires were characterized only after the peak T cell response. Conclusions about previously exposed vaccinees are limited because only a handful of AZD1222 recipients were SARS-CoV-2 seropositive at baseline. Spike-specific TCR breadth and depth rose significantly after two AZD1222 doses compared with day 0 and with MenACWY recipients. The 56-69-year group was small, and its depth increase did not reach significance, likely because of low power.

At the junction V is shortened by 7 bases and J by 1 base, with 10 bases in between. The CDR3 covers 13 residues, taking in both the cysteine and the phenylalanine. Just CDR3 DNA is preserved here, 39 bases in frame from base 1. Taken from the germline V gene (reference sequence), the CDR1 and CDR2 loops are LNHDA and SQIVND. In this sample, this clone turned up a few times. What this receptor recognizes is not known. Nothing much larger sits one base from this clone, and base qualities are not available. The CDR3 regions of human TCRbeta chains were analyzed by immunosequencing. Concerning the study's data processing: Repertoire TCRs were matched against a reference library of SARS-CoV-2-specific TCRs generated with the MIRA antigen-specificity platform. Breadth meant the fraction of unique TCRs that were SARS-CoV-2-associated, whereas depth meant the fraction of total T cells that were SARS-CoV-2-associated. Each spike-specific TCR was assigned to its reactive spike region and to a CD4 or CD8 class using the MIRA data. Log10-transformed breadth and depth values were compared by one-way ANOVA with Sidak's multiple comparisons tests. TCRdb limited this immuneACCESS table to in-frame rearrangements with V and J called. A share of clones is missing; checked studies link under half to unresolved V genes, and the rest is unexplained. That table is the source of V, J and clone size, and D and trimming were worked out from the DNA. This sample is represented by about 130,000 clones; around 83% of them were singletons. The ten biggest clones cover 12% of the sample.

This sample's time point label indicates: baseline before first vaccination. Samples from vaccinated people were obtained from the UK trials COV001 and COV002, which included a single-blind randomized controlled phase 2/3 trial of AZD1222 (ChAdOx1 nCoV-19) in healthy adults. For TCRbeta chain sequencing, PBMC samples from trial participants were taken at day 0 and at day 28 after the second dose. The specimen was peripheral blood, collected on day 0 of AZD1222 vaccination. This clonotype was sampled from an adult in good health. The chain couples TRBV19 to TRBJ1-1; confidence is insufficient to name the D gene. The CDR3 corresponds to CASKTATNTEAFF. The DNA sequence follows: TGTGCCAGTAAAACAGCAACGAACACTGAAGCTTTCTTT. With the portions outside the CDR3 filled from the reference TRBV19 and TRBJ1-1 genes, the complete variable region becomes DGGITQSPKYLFRKEGQNVTLSCEQNLNHDAMYWYRQDPGQGLRLIYYSQIVNDFQKGDIAEGYSVSREKKESFPLTVTSAQKNPTAFYLCASKTATNTEAFFGQGTRLTVV.